These 27 T cell receptor beta chains were sequenced from one sample in a study of response to subunit inactivated influenza vaccine. TCRdb re-analysed the RT-PCR reads in MiXCR, keeping a single row per CDR3 protein. This table holds 490,000 or so distinct CDR3 sequences, about 7.6% found once. Sequenced here: PBMCs from blood, sampled approximately 25 months after vaccination. The receptors were gathered from a man aged 45 to 70 who received an inactivated influenza vaccine.

This clonotype has more than one count but fewer than ten. This chain's CDR3 is CASSLVFGTELANYGYTF. The CDR3 DNA is TGTGCCAGCAGCTTAGTATTTGGGACTGAGTTAGCTAACTATGGCTACACCTTC. The chain has TRBV11-2 and TRBJ1-2; possible D gene TRBD1, 5 bases. The germline CDR1 and CDR2 sequences are SGHAT and FQNNGV. The V end was cut by 1 base, the J end by 0 bases, with 18 bases between. The CDR3 is 18 amino acids.

The gene calls are TRBV15 and TRBJ2-3; no clear D. The germline V gene has CDR1 LNHNV and CDR2 YYDKDF (reference sequence). The CDR3 extends over 14 amino acids. V was clipped by 6 bases and J by 3 bases, with 13 bases between them. The CDR3 coding sequence is TGTGCCACCAGGGGCGACACCTTAACAGATACGCAGTATTTT. The encoded protein is CATRGDTLTDTQYF.

About this clonotype itself: A much larger clone lies one base from this, so it may be a read error. The chain combines TRBV4-1 with TRBJ2-7, with 8 bases lining up with TRBD1. With V trimmed by 3 bases and J by 0 bases, 7 bases remained unmatched. Germline-derived CDR1 and CDR2 are MGHRA and YSYEKL. The CDR3 is 16 residues long. The DNA for the CDR3 is TGCGCCAGCAGCCAGGGTCTGGACAGGGTCTCCTACGAGCAGTACTTC. Translating it yields CASSQGLDRVSYEQYF.

This chain links TRBV25-1 with TRBJ2-7, with TRBD2 matching 7 bases. Trimming removed 8 bases from V and 4 bases from J; junction bases left unmatched: 14. The CDR3 covers 15 residues. CDR1 and CDR2 from the germline V gene are MGHDK and SYGVNS. CDR3: CASQHTGGGDYEQYF. For the CDR3, the DNA is TGTGCCAGCCAACACACGGGGGGAGGGGATTACGAGCAGTACTTC.

This clonotype was counted only a few times. The CDR3 DNA follows: TGTGCCAGCAGTGTTAGCGGGAGGGCAGGCACCGGGGAGCTGTTTTTT. Its protein product is CASSVSGRAGTGELFF. The rearrangement links TRBV2 to TRBJ2-2; 11 nucleotides align to TRBD2. CDR3 size: 16 residues. Trimming removed 4 bases from V and 4 bases from J; junction bases left unmatched: 5. Germline values: CDR1 SNHLY, CDR2 FYNNEI.

The chain combines TRBV18 with TRBJ1-2; possible D gene TRBD1, 6 bases. The CDR3 is 14 residues long. The ends were cut back, 2 bases at V and 5 bases at J, with 12 bases in the middle. CDR1 is KGHSH, CDR2 LQKENI, per germline. This CDR3 reads CASSPKTGGYGYTF. The DNA for the CDR3 is TGTGCCAGCTCACCAAAGACAGGCGGTTATGGCTACACCTTC.

A few counts support this clonotype. The chain employs TRBV2 and TRBJ1-4; 9 nucleotides agree with TRBD1. Looked up from germline, CDR1 is SNHLY and CDR2 is FYNNEI. J gave up 8 bases and V 7 bases, and 11 bases lay outside the gene matches. This CDR3 is 15 amino acids long. The CDR3, as DNA: TGTGCCAGCACCCTCTATGGACAGGGGAGGGAAAAACTGTTTTTT. It encodes CASTLYGQGREKLFF.

This chain connects TRBV20-1 to TRBJ1-2, with TRBD1 as a possible D gene (5 bases). The CDR3 is 15 amino acids. V was cut by 3 bases and J by 0 bases, with 14 bases left in between. Germline loops: CDR1 DFQATT, CDR2 SNEGSKA (reference sequence). CDR3 nucleotides: TGCAGTGCTAGGGCGATGGGGCCCCCTAACTATGGCTACACCTTC. This encodes CSARAMGPPNYGYTF.

This clonotype was found many times. The chain has TRBV28 and TRBJ2-7; TRBD1 matches 8 bases. In germline, CDR1 is MDHEN, CDR2 SYDVKM. Losses at the gene ends were 3 bases for V and 7 bases for J; bases not matched to a gene: 8. The CDR3 spans 14 residues. The CDR3 DNA sequence: TGTGCCAGCAGTTTGGCAGGGGGCTCTAAAGAGCAGTACTTC. Its translation: CASSLAGGSKEQYF.

This clonotype has only a few counts. The V call is TRBV5-5, the J call TRBJ1-1, with D possibly being TRBD1 (5 bases). Germline V gene sequence: CDR1 SGHKS, CDR2 YYEKEE (reference sequence). Trimming cost V 2 bases and J 3 bases, with 11 bases left between them. There are 14 residues in the CDR3. The DNA for the CDR3 is TGTGCCAGCAGCTTCGGGGGGTGGGACACTGAAGCTTTCTTT. It translates to CASSFGGWDTEAFF.

The table lists this clonotype with a few counts. V is TRBV7-2 and J is TRBJ2-7, with D possibly being TRBD2 (6 bases). The V gene lost 5 bases and the J gene lost 0 bases, with 17 bases spanning the gap. This CDR3 spans 16 amino acids. Looked up from germline, CDR1 is SGHTA and CDR2 is FQGNSA. CDR3 bases: TGTGCCAGCAGCCCGCCGGGACTCCTAAACTCCTACGAGCAGTACTTC. Residues: CASSPPGLLNSYEQYF.

This clonotype was recorded at least ten times. This sequence joins TRBV6-2 or TRBV6-3 and TRBJ2-1; D is undetermined. Germline values: CDR1 MNHEY, CDR2 SVGEGT. V lost 4 bases to trimming and J lost 5 bases, with 21 bases between them. The CDR3 runs 17 residues. This chain's CDR3 is CASSWRTAGKLDNEQFF. CDR3 DNA: TGTGCCAGCAGTTGGCGGACGGCCGGAAAACTCGACAATGAGCAGTTCTTC.

This clonotype was detected many times. The chain recombines TRBV20-1 with TRBJ2-7, with 11 positions matching TRBD2. Unmatched junction bases numbered 2, after V lost 4 bases and J lost 3 bases. Per the germline V gene, CDR1 is DFQATT and CDR2 is SNEGSKA (reference sequence). The CDR3 extends over 13 amino acids. The CDR3 bases are TGCAGTGCTACGGGACTAGCGGACTACGAGCAGTACTTC. Translation gives CSATGLADYEQYF.

This chain joins TRBV5-1 and TRBJ1-1, with D perhaps TRBD1 (6 bases). The CDR3 covers 14 residues. Trimming took off 4 bases at V and 1 base at J, with 11 bases between the two ends. Per germline, CDR1 SGHRS and CDR2 YFSETQ. The CDR3 region is CASSEGHRNTEAFF. The CDR3 DNA sequence: TGCGCCAGCAGCGAGGGACACCGGAACACTGAAGCTTTCTTT.

This clonotype was observed many times. The chain links TRBV3-1 to TRBJ1-5; D uncertain. The germline CDR1 and CDR2 sequences are LGHDT and YNNKEL (reference sequence). Trimming took off 1 base at V and 6 bases at J, with 10 bases between the two ends. CDR3 size: 14 residues. CDR3 sequence reads: CASSQGYGRQPQHF. Here the CDR3 DNA reads TGTGCCAGCAGCCAAGGGTACGGTCGTCAGCCCCAGCATTTT.

This clonotype was seen repeatedly, ten times or more. The chain uses TRBV12-3 or TRBV12-4 and TRBJ2-1; D remains unclear. V was pared by 5 bases and J by 0 bases, with 14 bases between. The CDR3 spans 16 residues. CDR3 DNA: TGTGCCAGCAGTCCCGCCCGCCGGCTCTCCTACAATGAGCAGTTCTTC. It specifies CASSPARRLSYNEQFF.

The V gene is TRBV20-1, the J gene TRBJ1-5; D might be TRBD1 (5 bases). The CDR3 is 16 amino acids. Germline values: CDR1 DFQATT, CDR2 SNEGSKA (reference sequence). V lost 0 bases and J lost 1, with 13 bases in between. The chain's CDR3 is CSARDARGASNQPQHF. CDR3 sequence (DNA): TGCAGTGCTAGAGATGCACGGGGCGCGAGCAATCAGCCCCAGCATTTT.

The V call is TRBV20-1, the J call TRBJ2-5; D is ambiguous. From germline, CDR1 is DFQATT and CDR2 SNEGSKA (reference sequence). There are 15 residues in the CDR3. Trimming cost V 0 bases and J 8 bases, with 19 bases left between them. The CDR3 sequence is CSARDLLPTSGTQYF. CDR3 bases: TGCAGTGCTAGAGATCTCCTCCCCACCTCTGGTACCCAGTACTTC.

V usage is TRBV6-1 and J usage is TRBJ1-2, with a weak D call TRBD1 (5 bases). There are 14 residues in the CDR3. Deletions cut 4 bases from V and 0 bases from J, with 9 bases between. The V gene's germline CDR1 is MNHNS and CDR2 SASEGT. The chain's CDR3 is CASSASRANYGYTF. For the CDR3, the DNA is TGTGCCAGCAGTGCCAGCAGGGCTAACTATGGCTACACCTTC.

There are a few counts of this clonotype. The chain couples TRBV10-1 to TRBJ1-1, with D unclear. Trimming shortened V by 0 bases and J by 4 bases, and 6 bases separated the two germline ends. Per germline, CDR1 WNHNN and CDR2 SYGVQD (reference sequence). The CDR3 contains 13 residues. The CDR3 is CASSESRFTEAFF. The CDR3 nucleotides read TGCGCCAGCAGTGAGTCACGGTTCACTGAAGCTTTCTTT.

This clonotype was seen more than once but under ten times. V is TRBV4-2 and J is TRBJ1-1; D is undetermined. The CDR3 length is 14 residues. The V gene lost 1 base and the J gene lost 1 base, with 7 bases spanning the gap. The V gene's germline CDR1 is LGHNA and CDR2 YNFKEQ. CDR3 bases: TGTGCCAGCAGCCAAGTTTTCCAGAACACTGAAGCTTTCTTT. This encodes CASSQVFQNTEAFF.

The chain uses TRBV7-8 and TRBJ2-5, with a tentative D call TRBD1 (6 bases). This CDR3 is built from 13 residues. Germline lookup yields CDR1 SGHVS and CDR2 FQNEAQ. Trimming pared 5 bases from V and 11 bases from J, leaving 18 bases between. CDR3: CASSLLTDREQYF. CDR3 DNA: TGTGCCAGCAGCCTACTAACGGACAGAGAACAGTACTTC.

This clonotype was found a few times. The chain couples TRBV29-1 to TRBJ2-3, with TRBD1 identical over 8 bases. The V gene's germline CDR1 is SQVTM and CDR2 ANQGSEA. V lost 3 bases to trimming and J lost 5 bases; unmatched junction nucleotides: 7. This CDR3 comprises 14 residues. In nucleotides, the CDR3 is TGCAGCGTTGACCCCCAGGGGGCGGGAGATACGCAGTATTTT. Translating it yields CSVDPQGAGDTQYF.

This clonotype showed up many times. The chain combines TRBV29-1 with TRBJ2-3, with no clear D. The V gene's germline CDR1 is SQVTM and CDR2 ANQGSEA. V was pared by 8 bases and J by 4 bases, with 10 bases between. The CDR3 length is 11 residues. CDR3: CSCNTADTQYF. In DNA, the CDR3 is TGCAGCTGCAATACGGCAGATACGCAGTATTTT.

The rearrangement uses TRBV6-6 and TRBJ2-7; 7 bases are shared with TRBD1. V was pared by 6 bases and J by 7 bases, with 6 bases of the junction left unmatched. This CDR3 contains 12 residues. Germline V gene data show CDR1 as MNHNY and CDR2 as SVGAGI (reference sequence). The CDR3 bases are TGTGCCAGCAGGCGACCACAGGGGGAGCAGTACTTC. It yields the protein CASRRPQGEQYF.

This chain uses TRBV6-5 with TRBJ1-2; TRBD1 agrees at 7 bases. The CDR3 runs 13 residues. V dropped 4 bases and J dropped 4; count of bases not matched to a gene: 3. Germline V lookup: CDR1 MNHEY, CDR2 SVGAGI. The CDR3 DNA reads TGTGCCAGCAGTTGGACAGGAACCTATGGCTACACCTTC. Its translation: CASSWTGTYGYTF.

This clonotype has ten or more counts. The rearrangement joins TRBV12-3 or TRBV12-4 to TRBJ2-2, with TRBD1 matching 10 bases. The CDR3 is made up of 16 amino acids. The junction had 1 base not matched to a gene; V was cut back by 3 bases and J by 0 bases. The CDR3 DNA reads TGTGCCAGCAGTTTCGGGACAGGGGCGAACACCGGGGAGCTGTTTTTT. Its translation: CASSFGTGANTGELFF.